The sequence of this TCR beta chain was determined in a study of blood T cell repertoires in COVID-19. The CDR3 runs 14 residues. The V and J ends lost 0 bases and 1 base respectively, with 8 bases between them. Germline-derived CDR1 and CDR2 are SGHRS and YFSETQ. Original processing notes: Using reference gene primer amplification, nucleated cell counts were estimated. Produced via immunoSEQ multiplex PCR; TCRdb's table is partial and in-frame only. V, J and clone size derive from that table, while D and trimming were established from the DNA sequence. The data show 55,000 to 70,000 clones, roughly 87% seen once.

Sequenced: peripheral blood. The V call is TRBV5-1, the J call TRBJ2-7; D is perhaps TRBD1 (5 bases). This receptor was identified in a woman in her 50s with COVID-19, enrolled during active disease. CDR3 nucleotide sequence: TGCGCCAGCAGCTTGGTTAGGGGATCCTACGAGCAGTACTTC. Protein sequence: CASSLVRGSYEQYF.